Listed here are 23 T cell receptor beta chains from one sample, sequenced in a study of early T cells in non-severe SARS-CoV-2 infection. A single record per CDR3 protein comes from TCRdb applying MiXCR to the 5' RACE reads. The sample includes 25,000 to 35,000 distinct CDR3 sequences, roughly 7% of them seen just once. Sequencing was performed on whole blood. All receptors come from an adult who was a healthcare worker with PCR-confirmed SARS-CoV-2 infection or an uninfected control (not recorded which).

In its sample, this clonotype was seen a few times. The chain recombines TRBV10-3 with TRBJ1-4; D possibly corresponds to TRBD1 (5 bases). Trimming stripped 11 bases from V and 4 bases from J, with 17 bases between. CDR3 length: 14 amino acids. CDR1 and CDR2 (germline): ENHRY, SYGVKD. CDR3 sequence (DNA): TGTGCCTCGCGGGACGCTGGATATAATGAAAAACTGTTTTTT. It encodes CASRDAGYNEKLFF.

The rearrangement joins TRBV28 to TRBJ2-1; 7 bases match TRBD2. The CDR3 loop spans 15 amino acids. CDR1 is MDHEN, CDR2 SYDVKM, per germline. The J segment lost 5 bases and the V segment lost 6 bases, leaving 10 bases of the junction unmatched. The CDR3 reads CASSIRDYQNNEQFF. CDR3 DNA sequence: TGTGCCAGCAGCATCCGGGACTACCAGAACAATGAGCAGTTCTTC.

This clonotype was counted many times. This chain connects TRBV28 to TRBJ2-1; the match to TRBD2 covers 15 bases. The CDR3 totals 15 residues. Germline loops: CDR1 MDHEN, CDR2 SYDVKM. V gave up 4 bases and J gave up 10 bases; unmatched junction bases: 5. CDR3 sequence: CASSSGGLAGGEQFF. CDR3 nucleotides: TGTGCCAGCAGTTCCGGGGGACTAGCGGGAGGAGAGCAGTTCTTC.

This clonotype was seen only a few times. The chain combines TRBV20-1 with TRBJ2-7; 11 bases line up with TRBD2. Trimming cost V 0 bases and J 4 bases; bases outside gene matches: 2. This CDR3 has 14 amino acids. Germline-derived CDR1 and CDR2 are DFQATT and SNEGSKA (reference sequence). This CDR3 reads CSARDTSGSYEQYF. Written as DNA, the CDR3 is TGCAGTGCTAGAGACACTAGCGGGAGTTACGAGCAGTACTTC.

At least ten counts were recorded for this clonotype. The CDR3, as DNA: TGTGCCAGCAGCGTAGTAGCGAACCAATACAATGAGCAGTTCTTC. Protein sequence: CASSVVANQYNEQFF. The gene calls are TRBV9 and TRBJ2-1, with D possibly being TRBD2 (5 bases). The germline V gene encodes CDR1 SGDLS and CDR2 YYNGEE. V lost 0 bases and J lost 4, with 11 bases in between. The CDR3 contains 15 residues.

This clonotype showed up many times. The rearrangement uses TRBV29-1 and TRBJ2-7; 12 bases line up with TRBD1. V shed 3 bases, J shed 6 bases, and the junction held 12 bases outside the gene matches. CDR3 length equals 16 residues. Germline CDR1 is SQVTM and CDR2 is ANQGSEA. CDR3 sequence (DNA): TGCAGCGTTGAGGGATCAGGAGGGACAGGGGGCGTCGAGCAGTACTTC. Its translation: CSVEGSGGTGGVEQYF.

This clonotype was recorded many times. This chain joins TRBV5-1 and TRBJ1-1; D is unclear. This CDR3 has 13 amino acids. Trimming removed 4 bases from V and 0 bases from J, with 7 bases in between. Germline assignment: CDR1 SGHRS and CDR2 YFSETQ. This CDR3 reads CASSPALNTEAFF. The DNA for the CDR3 is TGCGCCAGCAGCCCCGCCCTGAACACTGAAGCTTTCTTT.

This clonotype was recorded many times. The J gene is TRBJ2-3, the V gene TRBV6-5, with D tentatively TRBD2 (5 bases). CDR1 is MNHEY and CDR2 is SVGAGI in the germline V gene. Trimming pared 0 bases from V and 1 base from J, leaving 11 bases between. This CDR3 region has 16 residues. The DNA of the CDR3 is TGTGCCAGCAGTTACTCGAGGGATAGCGGCACAGATACGCAGTATTTT. Translating gives CASSYSRDSGTDTQYF.

This clonotype was recorded many times. CDR3 sequence (DNA): TGTGCCAGCAGCTTTTTAGCGGGAGGCTCAAGCTCCTACGAGCAGTACTTC. Protein product: CASSFLAGGSSSYEQYF. V usage is TRBV7-6 and J usage is TRBJ2-7; 10 bases are a match to TRBD2. The CDR3 extends over 17 amino acids. Trimming took 3 bases from V and 0 from J; bases not matched to a gene: 8. Germline loops: CDR1 SGHVS, CDR2 FNYEAQ.

In its sample, this clonotype was seen many times. This chain joins TRBV6-2 or TRBV6-3 and TRBJ2-2; weak D call: TRBD2 (5 bases). V was shortened by 0 bases and J by 13 bases, with 15 bases between the two germline ends. The CDR3 consists of 14 residues. Germline-derived CDR1 and CDR2 are MNHEY and SVGEGT. The CDR3 here is CASSYSDWTAGLFF. The CDR3 DNA reads as TGTGCCAGCAGTTACTCCGATTGGACCGCGGGGCTGTTTTTT.

The chain employs TRBV20-1 and TRBJ2-7; 9 bases are a match to TRBD1. V lost 6 bases to trimming and J lost 4 bases; unmatched junction nucleotides: 13. The CDR3 has 15 residues. Germline CDR1 DFQATT, CDR2 SNEGSKA (reference sequence). In DNA, the CDR3 is TGCAGTGCGCGGGAAACAGGGGGCGCTCGGTACGAGCAGTACTTC. The encoded protein is CSARETGGARYEQYF.

This clonotype was seen a few times. CDR3 amino acids: CANMPGARETQYF. CDR3 bases: TGTGCCAACATGCCAGGGGCCAGGGAGACCCAGTACTTC. The chain recombines TRBV28 with TRBJ2-5, with D possibly TRBD1 on 6 matching bases. Germline CDR1 and CDR2: MDHEN and SYDVKM. This CDR3 is 13 amino acids long. V was shortened by 10 bases and J by 5 bases, with 17 bases between the two germline ends.

This clonotype was recorded at least ten times. The rearrangement links TRBV6-5 to TRBJ1-3; TRBD1 agrees at 7 bases. Germline V gene sequence: CDR1 MNHEY, CDR2 SVGAGI. The CDR3 runs 15 residues. V lost 0 bases, J lost 2 bases, and 1 base stayed unmatched. The CDR3 here is CASSYSRGPGNTIYF. CDR3 DNA: TGTGCCAGCAGTTACTCGAGGGGGCCTGGAAACACCATATATTTT.

This clonotype was recorded at least ten times. The chain couples TRBV4-2 to TRBJ2-5; D not resolved. V was shortened by 1 base and J by 2 bases, with 11 bases between the two germline ends. The germline gives CDR1 LGHNA, CDR2 YNFKEQ. The CDR3 has 15 amino acids. Here the CDR3 reads CASSQVWGHQETQYF. The CDR3 DNA sequence: TGTGCCAGCAGCCAAGTGTGGGGTCATCAAGAGACCCAGTACTTC.

This clonotype was found many times. V gene TRBV12-3 or TRBV12-4 combines with J gene TRBJ2-2, with a tentative D call TRBD2 (7 bases). This CDR3 spans 14 amino acids. V was shortened by 5 bases and J by 4 bases, with 11 bases between the two germline ends. Here the CDR3 reads CASSRGGGTGELFF. CDR3 nucleotides: TGTGCCAGCAGTCGGGGAGGGGGCACCGGGGAGCTGTTTTTT.

The chain combines TRBV12-3 or TRBV12-4 with TRBJ1-1; D ambiguous. With 6 bases removed from V and 0 bases from J, the gap between germline ends came to 8 bases. The CDR3 runs 13 residues. CDR3: CASSPGVNTEAFF. Written as DNA, the CDR3 is TGTGCCAGCAGCCCAGGAGTGAACACTGAAGCTTTCTTT.

This clonotype was picked up a small number of times. The chain carries TRBV6-1 and TRBJ2-3; 7 nucleotides agree with TRBD2. Germline V gene data show CDR1 as MNHNS and CDR2 as SASEGT. The CDR3 covers 16 residues. Losses at the gene ends were 2 bases for V and 8 bases for J; bases not matched to a gene: 13. The CDR3 protein is CASSERVQASGGTQYF. The CDR3 DNA reads as TGTGCCAGCAGTGAAAGGGTTCAGGCTAGCGGAGGTACGCAGTATTTT.

Relative to its sample, this clonotype is medium-sized. The chain joins TRBV14 to TRBJ1-1; 8 bases align to TRBD1. CDR3 length: 16 amino acids. After removal of 0 bases from V and 5 bases from J, the junction contained 8 bases not matched to a gene. The germline V gene encodes CDR1 SGHDN and CDR2 FVKESK. This chain's CDR3 is CASSQDLGQGATEAFF. DNA for the CDR3: TGTGCCAGCAGCCAAGATCTTGGCCAGGGGGCGACTGAAGCTTTCTTT.

This clonotype was picked up many times. The chain combines TRBV25-1 with TRBJ1-6; D might be TRBD1 (6 bases). Germline loops: CDR1 MGHDK, CDR2 SYGVNS. This CDR3 region has 15 residues. Trimming left V 4 bases short and J 6 bases short, with 13 bases between. This CDR3 reads CASSATGTGNSPLHF. The DNA for the CDR3 is TGTGCCAGCAGTGCGACAGGAACGGGTAATTCACCCCTCCACTTT.

This clonotype was seen repeatedly, ten times or more. The chain links TRBV20-1 to TRBJ2-5; no definite D call. The length of the CDR3 is 13 residues. In germline, CDR1 is DFQATT, CDR2 SNEGSKA (reference sequence). Trimming took 6 bases from V and 1 from J, leaving 12 bases between them. The CDR3 here is CSAPGPSQETQYF. The CDR3, as DNA: TGCAGTGCCCCCGGGCCTAGCCAAGAGACCCAGTACTTC.

This rearrangement joins TRBV6-2 or TRBV6-3 to TRBJ2-1; D is possibly TRBD2 (6 bases). V dropped 2 bases and J dropped 0 bases, with 14 bases sitting between them. CDR1 is MNHEY, CDR2 SVGEGT, per germline. The CDR3 totals 17 residues. CDR3 in amino acids: CASSYGVGRSSYNEQFF. Here the CDR3 DNA reads TGTGCCAGCAGTTACGGGGTAGGGAGGAGCTCCTACAATGAGCAGTTCTTC.

This clonotype occurred many times. This sequence joins TRBV29-1 and TRBJ2-7; D is ambiguous. V was shortened by 4 bases and J by 2 bases, with 9 bases between the two germline ends. The CDR3 has 12 amino acids. Per the germline V gene, CDR1 is SQVTM and CDR2 is ANQGSEA. CDR3 bases: TGCAGCGTTGTACCCAGTACCTACGAGCAGTACTTC. Encoded protein: CSVVPSTYEQYF.

This clonotype was detected many times. The chain carries TRBV7-6 and TRBJ1-2; 7 bases align to TRBD1. V lost 5 bases and J lost 4; bases outside the gene matches: 13. CDR1 and CDR2 (germline): SGHVS, FNYEAQ. The CDR3 runs to 16 residues. CDR3 region: CASSHAPGQTFYGYTF. CDR3 nucleotides: TGTGCCAGCAGCCACGCCCCGGGACAGACCTTCTATGGCTACACCTTC.